The clone carrying this T cell receptor beta chain was found many times. The investigators amplified TCR beta CDR3 regions from RNA transcripts. The study used the HTBI primer set for a first-round RT-PCR of the TCR CDR3. Each CDR3 protein is one row after TCRdb ran MiXCR on the multiplex PCR reads. This table holds fewer than 600,000 distinct CDR3 sequences, approximately 15% found once. This sample stems from a study of T cells in Graves' hyperthyroidism and ophthalmopathy. The ends were cut back, 5 bases at V and 5 bases at J, with 6 bases in the middle. Germline V gene lookup returns CDR1 DFQATT and CDR2 SNEGSKA (reference sequence). CDR3 length: 10 amino acids.

The chain joins TRBV20-1 to TRBJ1-2, with D unresolved. The source material was blood. This TCR derives from a woman between 18 and 29 years old with Graves' hyperthyroidism. CDR3 sequence reads: CSAPLYGYTF. CDR3 in DNA: TGCAGTGCTCCGCTTTATGGCTACACCTTC.